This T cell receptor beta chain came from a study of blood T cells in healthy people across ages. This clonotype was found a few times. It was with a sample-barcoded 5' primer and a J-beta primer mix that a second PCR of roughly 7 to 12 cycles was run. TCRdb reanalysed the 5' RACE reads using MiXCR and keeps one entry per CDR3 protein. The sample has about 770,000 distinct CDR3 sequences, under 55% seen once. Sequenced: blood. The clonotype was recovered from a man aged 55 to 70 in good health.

The CDR3 region has the DNA TGTGCCAGCAGTGTAGGTGGACTAGTACGCGAGCAGTACTTC. It translates to CASSVGGLVREQYF. The V call is TRBV2, the J call TRBJ2-7; TRBD2 matches 7 bases. CDR1 is SNHLY, CDR2 FYNNEI, per germline. The CDR3 has 14 amino acids. Unmatched junction bases numbered 9, after V lost 4 bases and J lost 6 bases. The entire variable domain, with the rest obtained from reference TRBV2 and TRBJ2-7, is as follows: EPEVTQTPSHQVTQMGQEVILRCVPISNHLYFYWYRQILGQKVEFLVSFYNNEISEKSEIFDDQFSVERPDGSNFTLKIRSTKLEDSAMYFCASSVGGLVREQYFGPGTRLTVT.